This T cell receptor beta chain was obtained from a study of T cell repertoires in cytomegalovirus infection. Study at large: Newly reported HLA-C-restricted and thoroughly characterized HLA-B-restricted CMV epitopes were employed. Indications came from public TCR beta signatures; they pointed to CMV infection and to a matching HLA type. Broader study findings: CMV carriers with the relevant HLA were identified by cumulative public TCR beta family frequency. The study found HLA-C-restricted CMV-specific TCR beta clonotypes dominating the ex vivo response.

The CDR3 is made up of 14 amino acids. The germline gives CDR1 SGHTA, CDR2 FQGTGA. The junction had 0 bases not matched to a gene; V was cut back by 3 bases and J by 2 bases. Remarks on this clonotype: Its antigen remains unknown.

TCRdb re-called the reads with MiXCR, one entry per CDR3 protein. The repertoire holds some 200,000 distinct CDR3 sequences, with 35% to 40% as singletons. The sample here was CD8+ T cells from cultured PBMCs, taken from culture after CMV antigen stimulation. This chain connects TRBV7-3 to TRBJ1-1; TRBD1 matches at 10 bases. The TCR comes from a human donor in good health (CMV status not recorded). Some clones in this sample may be carry-over from other donors' samples. The CDR3 protein is CASSLTGGNTEAFF. CDR3 bases: TGTGCCAGCAGCTTGACAGGGGGCAACACTGAAGCTTTCTTT.